This note documents a single T cell receptor (beta chain) sequence. The sample belongs to a study of shared clonotypes between healthy human individuals. Per sorted-subset replicate PCR, input was roughly 200 ng DNA, representing roughly 28,000 T cell genomes. Clones were read by immunoSEQ multiplex PCR, and TCRdb kept only the in-frame ones, dropping some. The sample lists about 820,000 clones, around 92% seen once, with approximately 25% in the top ten. Naivety among CD8 cells was defined by CD45RO negativity and positive CCR7 selection, thereby excluding terminally differentiated effector memory CD45RA+ cells. Sequencing used naive CD8+ T cells sorted from blood. The clonotype comes from a man between 25 and 39 years old in good health.

The CDR3 nucleotides are TGTGCCAGCAGTGTCGGCACCTTGAGCAATCAGCCCCAGCATTTT. This gives the protein CASSVGTLSNQPQHF. The chain recombines TRBV2 with TRBJ1-5; D remains ambiguous. The germline V gene encodes CDR1 SNHLY and CDR2 FYNNEI. The CDR3 consists of 15 residues. The V end was cut by 4 bases, the J end by 1 base, with 11 bases between.